Below are 20 T cell receptor beta chains sequenced from a single sample in a study of shared clonotypes between healthy human individuals (dated by TCRdb to the early 2020s). Libraries came from the immunoSEQ multiplex PCR assay. TCRdb holds this immuneACCESS table with in-frame rearrangements only. Some clones are missing; in checked studies, unresolved V genes explain under half, and the rest has no known cause. The sample table holds approximately 470,000 clones, of which more than 75% were seen once. The ten largest clones represent about 12% of the sample. Sequenced: PBMCs. Receptors were obtained from a woman in her thirties or forties in good health. Some clones in this sample may be carry-over from other donors' samples.

V usage is TRBV28 and J usage is TRBJ2-7, with D maybe TRBD1 (6 bases). The length of the CDR3 is 11 residues. V gave up 11 bases and J gave up 0 bases, with 8 bases separating them. Germline assignment: CDR1 MDHEN and CDR2 SYDVKM. The CDR3 loop reads CAGGFSYEQYF. The DNA of the CDR3 is TGTGCCGGGGGCTTCTCCTACGAGCAGTACTTC.

The chain has TRBV5-1 and TRBJ2-2, with D possibly matching TRBD2 (5 bases). The germline V gene has CDR1 SGHRS and CDR2 YFSETQ. This CDR3 is built from 16 residues. Deletions cut 4 bases from V and 0 bases from J, with 13 bases between. In nucleotides, the CDR3 is TGCGCCAGCAGCCCCTCGGGGAGTACGAACACCGGGGAGCTGTTTTTT. Residues: CASSPSGSTNTGELFF.

This clone was observed at least ten times. The chain has TRBV11-2 and TRBJ2-1, with D possibly matching TRBD2 (6 bases). Trimming cost V 5 bases and J 7 bases, with 12 bases left between them. The CDR3 length is 13 residues. Germline CDR1 is SGHAT and CDR2 is FQNNGV. Here the CDR3 DNA reads TGTGCCAGCAGCCGGGGGTATGTGAATGAGCAGTTCTTC. Encoded protein: CASSRGYVNEQFF.

The V call is TRBV19, the J call TRBJ1-4; TRBD1 agrees at 7 bases. Trimming removed 6 bases from V and 4 bases from J; junction bases left unmatched: 5. The CDR3 length is 14 residues. Germline V gives CDR1 LNHDA, CDR2 SQIVND (reference sequence). The CDR3 DNA is TGTGCCAGTAGCACACACAGGGGTAATGAAAAACTGTTTTTT. Protein product: CASSTHRGNEKLFF.

J is TRBJ1-5 and V is TRBV9, with 9 nucleotides matching TRBD1. CDR3 length: 14 amino acids. Germline-derived CDR1 and CDR2 are SGDLS and YYNGEE. V lost 4 bases to trimming and J lost 7 bases; unmatched junction nucleotides: 6. The CDR3 bases are TGTGCCAGCAGCTACGGGACAGGGAAACAGCCCCAGCATTTT. This sequence encodes CASSYGTGKQPQHF.

A few counts support this clone. V gene TRBV30 combines with J gene TRBJ2-5; 7 nucleotides agree with TRBD1. V lost 3 bases and J lost 2; bases outside the gene matches: 6. CDR3 length: 14 residues. Germline CDR1 GTSNPN, CDR2 SVGIG (reference sequence). CDR3 DNA sequence: TGTGCCTGGAGCGCAGGGACAGAACAAGAGACCCAGTACTTC. Its protein is CAWSAGTEQETQYF.

The chain employs TRBV21-1 and TRBJ2-7; the table's D call, TRBD2, was not checked against the DNA. TRBV21-1 is a listed pseudogene. This CDR3 is built from 17 residues. CDR3 region: CASSKVSALGCGYEQYF. CDR3 nucleotide sequence: TGTGCCAGCAGCAAAGTGTCCGCCTTGGGTTGCGGCTACGAGCAGTACTTC.

The rearrangement links TRBV18 to TRBJ1-1, with 9 nucleotides matching TRBD1. The V segment lost 1 base and the J segment 6 bases; nucleotides outside the gene matches: 6. The CDR3 is made up of 15 amino acids. Germline V CDR1 and CDR2: KGHSH, LQKENI. Here the CDR3 DNA reads TGTGCCAGCTCACCACAGGACAGGGGATTTGCTGAAGCTTTCTTT. Translation gives CASSPQDRGFAEAFF.

This clone has a single count. The gene calls are TRBV9 and TRBJ2-2; D is possibly TRBD1 (7 bases). The CDR3 contains 13 residues. V was pared by 3 bases and J by 5 bases, with 8 bases between. The germline V gene encodes CDR1 SGDLS and CDR2 YYNGEE. The DNA for the CDR3 is TGTGCCAGCAGCGCAGGGGGGACCGGGGAGCTGTTTTTT. This encodes CASSAGGTGELFF.

The CDR3 is CASSILAGGVETQYF. In DNA form, the CDR3 reads TGTGCCAGTAGTATACTAGCGGGAGGGGTTGAGACCCAGTACTTC. V is TRBV19 and J is TRBJ2-5, with TRBD2 matching over 12 bases. V dropped 2 bases and J dropped 5; count of bases not matched to a gene: 3. Germline-derived CDR1 and CDR2 are LNHDA and SQIVND (reference sequence). The CDR3 totals 15 residues.

V is TRBV28 and J is TRBJ1-4, with 10 nucleotides matching TRBD1. The CDR3 contains 13 residues. V shed 5 bases, J shed 7 bases, and the junction held 1 base outside the gene matches. CDR1 is MDHEN, CDR2 SYDVKM, per germline. The CDR3 loop is CASSGDRGEKLFF. The CDR3 DNA reads TGTGCCAGCAGTGGGGACAGGGGTGAAAAACTGTTTTTT.

This clone was observed once. The genes are TRBV6-4 and TRBJ2-7; 11 bases fit TRBD2. Germline loops: CDR1 MRHNA, CDR2 SNTAGT. The junction had 4 bases not matched to a gene; V was cut back by 5 bases and J by 1 base. The CDR3 has 15 residues. This chain's CDR3 is CASSPGTSGSYEQYF. Written as DNA, the CDR3 is TGTGCCAGCAGTCCCGGGACTAGCGGATCCTACGAGCAGTACTTC.

The V and J genes are TRBV7-9 and TRBJ2-5; D is uncertain. The CDR3 is made up of 16 amino acids. V gave up 1 base and J gave up 0 bases, with 12 bases separating them. CDR1 SEHNR and CDR2 FQNEAQ come from the germline V gene (reference sequence). CDR3 in DNA: TGTGCCAGCAGCTTAGGGTTGACTCTCCACCAAGAGACCCAGTACTTC. This codes for CASSLGLTLHQETQYF.

CDR3 in amino acids: CASSLRSSGSHEQFF. The CDR3 DNA sequence: TGTGCCAGCAGTTTAAGGTCTAGCGGGAGCCATGAGCAGTTCTTC. The chain links TRBV27 to TRBJ2-1; 10 bases map to TRBD2. V dropped 2 bases and J dropped 8; count of bases not matched to a gene: 6. Germline CDR1 MNHEY, CDR2 SMNVEV (reference sequence). The CDR3 consists of 15 residues.

V usage is TRBV29-1 and J usage is TRBJ2-5, with unresolved D. Germline CDR1 SQVTM, CDR2 ANQGSEA. The CDR3 totals 14 residues. Trimming pared 4 bases from V and 5 bases from J, leaving 17 bases between. DNA of the CDR3: TGCAGCGTTGTGGGCGCCGTTGGAGTGGAGACCCAGTACTTC. It codes for CSVVGAVGVETQYF.

This clone occurred many times. This chain joins TRBV25-1 and TRBJ2-1; D gene unclear. The CDR3 extends over 13 amino acids. Germline V gene data show CDR1 as MGHDK and CDR2 as SYGVNS. V dropped 4 bases and J dropped 7 bases, with 11 bases sitting between them. CDR3 sequence reads: CASSASPGNEQFF. Written as DNA, the CDR3 is TGTGCCAGCAGTGCTTCCCCTGGGAATGAGCAGTTCTTC.

The gene calls are TRBV6-4 and TRBJ2-1; 7 nucleotides agree with TRBD2. The CDR3 totals 15 residues. Germline V gene lookup returns CDR1 MRHNA and CDR2 SNTAGT. J gave up 7 bases and V 3 bases, and 9 bases lay outside the gene matches. CDR3 DNA: TGTGCCAGCAGTGATGTGGGAGGGCCTTGGAATGAGCAGTTCTTC. It yields the protein CASSDVGGPWNEQFF.

This sequence joins TRBV10-3 and TRBJ1-1; tentative D call: TRBD1 (5 bases). The V end lost 2 bases, the J end lost 10 bases, and 11 bases lay between the germline ends. Germline loops: CDR1 ENHRY, CDR2 SYGVKD. The CDR3 spans 12 residues. The CDR3 bases are TGTGCCATCAGTGAGGGGGGTGGAGGAGCTTTCTTT. The encoded protein is CAISEGGGGAFF.

This clone appeared a few times. Other DNA sequences in this specimen translate into the identical CDR3. The J gene is TRBJ1-1, the V gene TRBV10-2, with D maybe TRBD1 (6 bases). The CDR3 length is 13 residues. Trimming pared 4 bases from V and 1 base from J, leaving 7 bases between. From germline, CDR1 is WSHSY and CDR2 SAAADI. CDR3 region: CASSGTENTEAFF. As DNA, the CDR3 is TGCGCCAGCAGTGGGACAGAGAACACTGAAGCTTTCTTT.

The chain is built from TRBV4-2 and TRBJ2-7; TRBD2 matches 11 bases. V shed 0 bases and J 4 bases; nucleotides not matched to a gene: 8. Per the germline V gene, CDR1 is LGHNA and CDR2 is YNFKEQ. The CDR3 is 17 residues long. This CDR3 is CASSQDWSSGRGYEQYF. CDR3 bases: TGTGCCAGCAGCCAAGATTGGAGTAGCGGGAGGGGTTACGAGCAGTACTTC.